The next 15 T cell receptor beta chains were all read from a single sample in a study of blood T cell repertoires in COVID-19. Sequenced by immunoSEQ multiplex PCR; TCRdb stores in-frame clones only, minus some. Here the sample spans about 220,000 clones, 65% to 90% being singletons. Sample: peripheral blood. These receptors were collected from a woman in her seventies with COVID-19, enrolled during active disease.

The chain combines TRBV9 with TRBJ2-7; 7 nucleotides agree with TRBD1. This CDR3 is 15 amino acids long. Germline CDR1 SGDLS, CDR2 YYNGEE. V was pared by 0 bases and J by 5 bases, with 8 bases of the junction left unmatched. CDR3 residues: CASSVAVGGWDEQYF. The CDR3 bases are TGTGCCAGCAGCGTAGCTGTAGGGGGCTGGGACGAGCAGTACTTC.

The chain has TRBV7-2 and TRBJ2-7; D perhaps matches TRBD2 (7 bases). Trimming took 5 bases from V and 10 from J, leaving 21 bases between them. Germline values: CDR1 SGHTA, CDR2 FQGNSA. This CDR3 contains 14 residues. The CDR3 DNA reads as TGTGCCAGCAGCCTCCGGCTTGCGGGGGCCCACCAGTACTTC. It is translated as CASSLRLAGAHQYF.

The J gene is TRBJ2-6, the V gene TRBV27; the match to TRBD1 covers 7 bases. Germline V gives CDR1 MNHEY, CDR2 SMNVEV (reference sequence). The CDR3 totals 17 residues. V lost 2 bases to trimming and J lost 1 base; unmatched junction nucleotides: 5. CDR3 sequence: CASSLLGQPSGANVLTF. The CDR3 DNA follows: TGTGCCAGCAGTTTACTGGGACAGCCGTCTGGGGCCAACGTCCTGACTTTC.

The CDR3: CASSLGDIQKGSPLHF. The CDR3, as DNA: TGCGCCAGCAGCTTGGGGGACATCCAAAAGGGTTCACCCCTCCACTTT. This chain uses TRBV5-1 with TRBJ1-6, with D perhaps matching TRBD1 (6 bases). The CDR3 runs 16 residues. Per the germline V gene, CDR1 is SGHRS and CDR2 is YFSETQ. V was shortened by 0 bases and J by 9 bases, with 16 bases between the two germline ends.

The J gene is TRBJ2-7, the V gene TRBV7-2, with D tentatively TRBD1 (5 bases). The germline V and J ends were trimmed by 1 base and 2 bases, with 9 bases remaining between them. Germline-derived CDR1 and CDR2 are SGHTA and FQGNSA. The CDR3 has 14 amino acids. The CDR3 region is CASSLGQRPYEQYF. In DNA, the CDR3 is TGTGCCAGCAGCTTAGGACAGAGGCCCTACGAGCAGTACTTC.

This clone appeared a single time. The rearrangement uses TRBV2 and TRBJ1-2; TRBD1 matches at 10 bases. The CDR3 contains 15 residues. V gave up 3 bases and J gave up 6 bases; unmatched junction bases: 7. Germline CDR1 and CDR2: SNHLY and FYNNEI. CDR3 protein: CASSDRQGATNGYTF. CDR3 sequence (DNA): TGTGCCAGCAGTGACCGACAGGGGGCGACGAATGGCTACACCTTC. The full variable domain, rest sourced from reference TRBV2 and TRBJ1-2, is EPEVTQTPSHQVTQMGQEVILRCVPISNHLYFYWYRQILGQKVEFLVSFYNNEISEKSEIFDDQFSVERPDGSNFTLKIRSTKLEDSAMYFCASSDRQGATNGYTFGSGTRLTVV.

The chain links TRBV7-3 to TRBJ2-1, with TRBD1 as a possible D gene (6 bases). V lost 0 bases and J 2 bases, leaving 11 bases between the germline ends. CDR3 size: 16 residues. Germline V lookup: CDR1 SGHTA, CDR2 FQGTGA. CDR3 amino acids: CASSLTGRGAYNEQFF. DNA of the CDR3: TGTGCCAGCAGCTTAACAGGCAGGGGTGCCTACAATGAGCAGTTCTTC.

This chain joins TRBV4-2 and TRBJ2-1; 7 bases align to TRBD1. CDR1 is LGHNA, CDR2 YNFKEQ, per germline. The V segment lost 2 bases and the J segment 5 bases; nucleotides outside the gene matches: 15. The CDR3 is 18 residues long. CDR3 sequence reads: CASSQRQGRVRTDNEQFF. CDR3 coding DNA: TGTGCCAGCAGCCAAAGACAGGGTAGGGTCCGTACAGACAATGAGCAGTTCTTC.

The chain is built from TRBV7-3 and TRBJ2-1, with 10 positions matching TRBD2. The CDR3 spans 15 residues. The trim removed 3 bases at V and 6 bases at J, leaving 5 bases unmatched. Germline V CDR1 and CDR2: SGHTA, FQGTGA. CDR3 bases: TGTGCCAGCAGCTTTCTAGCGGGAGAAGGCAATGAGCAGTTCTTC. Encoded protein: CASSFLAGEGNEQFF.

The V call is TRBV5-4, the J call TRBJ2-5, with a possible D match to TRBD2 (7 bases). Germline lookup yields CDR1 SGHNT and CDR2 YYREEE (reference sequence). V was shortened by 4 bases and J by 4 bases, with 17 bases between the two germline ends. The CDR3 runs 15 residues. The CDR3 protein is CASSLQWGGAETQYF. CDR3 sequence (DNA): TGTGCCAGCAGCCTACAATGGGGGGGCGCAGAGACCCAGTACTTC.

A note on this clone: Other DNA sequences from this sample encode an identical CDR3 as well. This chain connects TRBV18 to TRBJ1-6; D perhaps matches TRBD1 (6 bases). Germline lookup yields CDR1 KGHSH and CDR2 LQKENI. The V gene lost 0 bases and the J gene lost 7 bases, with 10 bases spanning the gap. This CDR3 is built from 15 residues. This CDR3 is CASSPPGQNNSPLHF. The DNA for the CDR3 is TGTGCCAGCTCACCACCGGGACAAAACAATTCACCCCTCCACTTT.

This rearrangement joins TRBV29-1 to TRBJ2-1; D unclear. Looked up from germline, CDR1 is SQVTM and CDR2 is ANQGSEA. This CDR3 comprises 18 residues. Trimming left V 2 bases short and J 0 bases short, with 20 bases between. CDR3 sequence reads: CSVENLKTFQVSYNEQFF. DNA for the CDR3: TGCAGCGTTGAAAACCTTAAGACATTCCAAGTCTCCTACAATGAGCAGTTCTTC.

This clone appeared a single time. CDR3 bases: TGTGCCAGCACCCTAGGGGTAGGGACAGGGGGCGAGGGCTACACCTTC. This gives the protein CASTLGVGTGGEGYTF. This chain links TRBV9 with TRBJ1-2; 12 positions match TRBD1. J lost 8 bases, V lost 6 bases, and 14 bases had no gene match. CDR1 and CDR2 (germline): SGDLS, YYNGEE. CDR3 length: 16 residues.

The CDR3 spells CATSDPRQGGYTF. CDR3 sequence (DNA): TGTGCCACCAGTGACCCACGACAGGGCGGCTACACCTTC. The chain links TRBV24-1 to TRBJ1-2, with TRBD1 matching 7 bases. The V and J ends lost 4 bases and 8 bases, in that order; junction bases with no gene match: 6. The germline V gene encodes CDR1 KGHDR and CDR2 SFDVKD. The CDR3 consists of 13 residues.

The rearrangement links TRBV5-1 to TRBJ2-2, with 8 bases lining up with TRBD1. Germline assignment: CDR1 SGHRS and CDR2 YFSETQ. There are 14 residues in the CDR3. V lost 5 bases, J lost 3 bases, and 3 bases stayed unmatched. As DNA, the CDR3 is TGCGCCAGCAGGCGGGACAGGTACACCGGGGAGCTGTTTTTT. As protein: CASRRDRYTGELFF.